Presented here are 17 T cell receptor beta chains from one specimen sequenced in a study of T-cell reconstitution after alpha-beta-depleted transplantation in children. This sample's TCRbeta library carried unique molecular identifier barcodes. MiXCR, applied by TCRdb to the PCR reads, yields one record per CDR3 protein. The sample has under 450,000 distinct CDR3 sequences, about 16% seen once; the top ten hold roughly 29%. Sequencing was performed on PBMCs, mostly from graft donor cells, taken 360 days after TCRalphabeta/CD19-depleted stem cell transplant. These receptors were taken from a boy under three years old who had a stem cell transplant for Wiskott-Aldrich syndrome, so the T cells may come from the graft donor.

The CDR3 DNA reads TGTGCCACCAGCAGAGATTGGGGGCGCGAGGACACCGGGGAGCTGTTTTTT. Its protein is CATSRDWGREDTGELFF. V gene TRBV15 combines with J gene TRBJ2-2; the D gene is possibly TRBD1 (6 bases). The germline V gene has CDR1 LNHNV and CDR2 YYDKDF (reference sequence). The V and J ends lost 0 bases and 3 bases respectively, with 14 bases between them. This CDR3 is 17 amino acids long.

The genes are TRBV6-1 and TRBJ2-2, with D perhaps being TRBD1 or TRBD2 (5 bases each). The ends were cut back, 5 bases at V and 7 bases at J, with 14 bases in the middle. CDR3 length: 14 residues. Germline CDR1 reads MNHNS; CDR2 reads SASEGT. This CDR3 is CASSRRGGSGELFF. CDR3 nucleotide sequence: TGTGCCAGCAGTCGCCGTGGGGGTAGCGGGGAGCTGTTTTTT.

This clonotype has more than one count but fewer than ten. The chain is built from TRBV28 and TRBJ2-7, with TRBD2 matching over 11 bases. Trimming at V came to 5 bases and at J to 2 bases, leaving 5 bases not matched to a gene. In germline, CDR1 is MDHEN, CDR2 SYDVKM. The CDR3 consists of 15 residues. The CDR3 DNA reads as TGTGCCAGCAGTCTAGCGGGGGGTCATACCTACGAGCAGTACTTC. Translation: CASSLAGGHTYEQYF.

The chain uses TRBV29-1 and TRBJ2-5; the D gene is possibly TRBD1 (6 bases). In germline, CDR1 is SQVTM, CDR2 ANQGSEA. Between the trimmed V and J ends, which lost 6 bases and 5 bases, there was a span of 16 bases. The CDR3 totals 13 residues. The CDR3 loop reads CSVNRQVAETQYF. The CDR3 region has the DNA TGCAGCGTCAACAGACAGGTGGCGGAGACCCAGTACTTC.

The chain uses TRBV6-1 and TRBJ2-4; 8 nucleotides line up with TRBD1. This CDR3 is 16 amino acids long. Trimming removed 5 bases from V and 2 bases from J; junction bases left unmatched: 8. CDR1 is MNHNS, CDR2 SASEGT, per germline. The CDR3 DNA follows: TGTGCCAGCAGTCCTCGCGGACAGGGATCCAAAAACATTCAGTACTTC. It is translated as CASSPRGQGSKNIQYF.

The rearrangement joins TRBV24-1 to TRBJ2-1, with D possibly being TRBD1 or TRBD2 (5 bases each). Germline CDR1 reads KGHDR; CDR2 reads SFDVKD. V lost 3 bases and J 7 bases, leaving 18 bases between the germline ends. This CDR3 has 16 amino acids. CDR3 region: CATSDPGTNLMNEQFF. The DNA for the CDR3 is TGTGCCACCAGTGATCCCGGGACCAACCTTATGAATGAGCAGTTCTTC.

The chain joins TRBV27 to TRBJ2-6; weak D call: TRBD1 (6 bases). V was shortened by 4 bases and J by 0 bases, with 16 bases between the two germline ends. Germline values: CDR1 MNHEY, CDR2 SMNVEV (reference sequence). The CDR3 sequence is 18 residues long. The CDR3 sequence: CASSWRVQGFSGANVLTF. The CDR3 bases are TGTGCCAGCAGTTGGAGAGTGCAGGGGTTCTCTGGGGCCAACGTCCTGACTTTC.

The CDR3: CASSPPGRLAGVEQYF. CDR3 coding DNA: TGTGCCAGCTCACCACCAGGTAGGCTAGCGGGGGTCGAGCAGTACTTC. The genes are TRBV18 and TRBJ2-7, with 10 bases identical to TRBD2. With 0 bases clipped from V and 6 bases from J, the junction kept 8 bases outside the gene matches. This CDR3 has 16 residues. Germline V CDR1 and CDR2: KGHSH, LQKENI.

This clonotype was counted a few times. The V gene is TRBV7-2, the J gene TRBJ2-7; tentatively, D is TRBD2 (6 bases). V was pared by 2 bases and J by 0 bases, with 8 bases between. The germline V gene encodes CDR1 SGHTA and CDR2 FQGNSA. The CDR3 has 14 residues. CDR3 in DNA: TGTGCCAGCAGCTTACGACTAGACTCCTACGAGCAGTACTTC. It translates to CASSLRLDSYEQYF.

This clonotype was seen a handful of times. The CDR3 nucleotides read TGCGCCAGCAGTGGGGGGAATGGCAATCAGCCCCAGCATTTT. Translation gives CASSGGNGNQPQHF. The J gene is TRBJ1-5, the V gene TRBV10-2, with D maybe TRBD1 (5 bases). CDR3 length: 14 residues. Per the germline V gene, CDR1 is WSHSY and CDR2 is SAAADI. V lost 4 bases to trimming and J lost 2 bases, with 9 bases between them.

This clonotype was counted a few times. This chain links TRBV2 with TRBJ2-2; the match to TRBD2 covers 11 bases. The CDR3 spans 15 residues. Per the germline V gene, CDR1 is SNHLY and CDR2 is FYNNEI. The J segment lost 6 bases and the V segment lost 2 bases, leaving 2 bases of the junction unmatched. In DNA form, the CDR3 reads TGTGCCAGCAGTGAAACTAGCGGGAGCCCCGGGGAGCTGTTTTTT. Translated, it gives CASSETSGSPGELFF.

A few counts support this clonotype. This chain connects TRBV6-5 to TRBJ1-4; no clear D. The CDR3 is 15 residues long. CDR1 and CDR2 from the germline V gene are MNHEY and SVGAGI. The ends were cut back, 4 bases at V and 4 bases at J, with 13 bases in the middle. CDR3 bases: TGTGCCAGCAGTTCCTCCTCGGGTTTTAATGAAAAACTGTTTTTT. Protein: CASSSSSGFNEKLFF.

CDR3 amino acids: CSASPQTSGGYEQYF. The DNA of the CDR3 is TGCAGTGCTAGTCCACAAACTAGCGGGGGTTACGAGCAGTACTTC. The chain carries TRBV20-1 and TRBJ2-7; 11 bases align to TRBD2. The CDR3 loop spans 15 amino acids. After removal of 3 bases from V and 4 bases from J, the junction contained 8 bases not matched to a gene. Germline lookup yields CDR1 DFQATT and CDR2 SNEGSKA (reference sequence).

A few counts support this clonotype. The chain uses TRBV20-1 and TRBJ2-7, with TRBD2 matching 14 bases. Germline trimming cut 1 base from V and 3 bases from J; bases unmatched to any gene: 17. Germline CDR1 reads DFQATT; CDR2 reads SNEGSKA (reference sequence). The CDR3 sequence is 20 residues long. CDR3 amino acids: CSARADPGTSGGPGYYEQYF. CDR3 DNA: TGCAGTGCTAGAGCTGACCCCGGGACTAGCGGGGGACCGGGGTACTACGAGCAGTACTTC.

This clonotype has only a few counts. The rearrangement joins TRBV12-3 or TRBV12-4 to TRBJ2-5; 8 nucleotides line up with TRBD1. This CDR3 is 16 amino acids long. V shed 0 bases and J 7 bases; nucleotides not matched to a gene: 10. The CDR3 loop is CASSLARTGFPRTQYF. The CDR3 DNA follows: TGTGCCAGCAGTTTAGCGAGGACAGGGTTCCCGCGGACCCAGTACTTC.

In this sample, this clonotype turned up many times. V usage is TRBV6-2 or TRBV6-3 and J usage is TRBJ2-3; D uncertain. The germline V gene has CDR1 MNHEY and CDR2 SVGEGT. Trimming shortened V by 4 bases and J by 8 bases, and 10 bases separated the two germline ends. CDR3 length: 12 residues. The chain's CDR3 is CASSSGSVTQYF. DNA for the CDR3: TGTGCCAGCAGTTCCGGATCGGTTACGCAGTATTTT.

This clonotype has just a few counts. The chain carries TRBV29-1 and TRBJ2-7; 14 bases align to TRBD2. CDR1 is SQVTM and CDR2 is ANQGSEA in the germline V gene. Trimming cost V 2 bases and J 2 bases; bases outside gene matches: 17. The CDR3 totals 20 residues. For the CDR3, the DNA is TGCAGCGTTGAAATGGGCCCAGGGACTAGCGGGAGTTGGGGGACCTACGAGCAGTACTTC. Its translation is CSVEMGPGTSGSWGTYEQYF.